This TCR beta chain was recovered during a study of blood T cell repertoires in COVID-19. Study-level background: Sites across the United States, Italy and Spain contributed samples from acute and convalescent COVID-19. The cDNA or gDNA used as material had been derived from T cells, B-cell-depleted T cells, or PBMCs.

In germline, CDR1 is LNHDA, CDR2 SQIVND (reference sequence). This CDR3 is 14 amino acids long. Between the trimmed V and J ends, which lost 3 bases and 4 bases, there was a span of 9 bases. Authors' methods: Amplification of reference gene primers provided the estimated nucleated cell counts. TCRdb keeps only in-frame clones here, not all; method: immunoSEQ multiplex PCR. V and J calls and clone size follow that table, whereas D and trimming were derived from the DNA. The sample shows under 100,000 clones, about 87% of them seen only once. The sample taken for sequencing was peripheral blood. V is TRBV19 and J is TRBJ2-2; D remains unclear. This TCR was recovered from a man between 40 and 49 years old with acute or convalescent COVID-19. The CDR3 nucleotides are TGTGCCAGTAGTATGGCTCTGGCCACCGGGGAGCTGTTTTTT. Translating it yields CASSMALATGELFF.